The clone carrying this T cell receptor (beta chain) has a count of ten or more. J was trimmed by 12 bases and V by 5 bases; bases with no gene match: 15. This CDR3 region has 15 residues. CDR1 is DFQATT and CDR2 is SNEGSKA in the germline V gene (reference sequence). Library preparation (for TCRbeta) was performed with unique molecular identifiers. MiXCR was run by TCRdb on the PCR reads, yielding one entry per CDR3 protein. The sample consists of about a million distinct CDR3 sequences, around 30% of them appearing once. This sample stems from a study of T-cell reconstitution after alpha-beta-depleted transplantation in children.

The sequences come from PBMCs, mostly from graft donor cells, collected 360 days after TCRalphabeta/CD19-depleted stem cell transplant. The origin of this receptor is a boy in the first two years of life who had a stem cell transplant for SCID, so the T cells may come from the graft donor. The rearrangement uses TRBV20-1 and TRBJ2-1; TRBD2 matches 11 bases. The CDR3 region is CSAAPSGGRLYRQFF. Here the CDR3 DNA reads TGCAGTGCTGCGCCTAGCGGGGGGCGGTTATATCGGCAGTTCTTC.